These 28 T cell receptor beta chains share one sample of origin, sequenced in a study of shared clonotypes between healthy human individuals. The assay was immunoSEQ multiplex PCR, and TCRdb's table has in-frame clones only and misses some. The repertoire includes about half a million clones, 60% to 80% of them detected once, and about 12% sits in the top ten. The specimen was PBMCs. These TCRs come from a woman aged 40 to 55 in good health. Some clones in this sample may be carry-over from other donors' samples.

The gene calls are TRBV7-2 and TRBJ1-6; 8 bases line up with TRBD1. After removal of 5 bases from V and 0 bases from J, the junction contained 9 bases not matched to a gene. The CDR3 has 18 residues. Germline lookup yields CDR1 SGHTA and CDR2 FQGNSA. CDR3 DNA: TGTGCCAGCAGCCTTAGGACAGGGACGAGCTCCTATAATTCACCCCTCCACTTT. Its protein product is CASSLRTGTSSYNSPLHF.

The chain links TRBV6-1 to TRBJ1-2; D is perhaps TRBD1 (5 bases). V dropped 7 bases and J dropped 5 bases, with 17 bases sitting between them. CDR3 length: 14 residues. Germline CDR1 reads MNHNS; CDR2 reads SASEGT. This chain's CDR3 is CASTRDGGAYGYTF. As DNA, the CDR3 is TGTGCCAGCACGAGGGATGGAGGGGCTTATGGCTACACCTTC.

J is TRBJ1-2 and V is TRBV28, with 8 bases aligning to TRBD1. The CDR3 has 14 residues. J gave up 3 bases and V 5 bases, and 5 bases lay outside the gene matches. CDR1 is MDHEN and CDR2 is SYDVKM in the germline V gene. This chain's CDR3 is CASSTGQGYYGYTF. In DNA form, the CDR3 reads TGTGCCAGCAGTACTGGACAGGGTTACTATGGCTACACCTTC.

In DNA, the CDR3 is TGTGCCAGCAGTTCCCCGGGGCGCGAGCAGTACTTC. Protein: CASSSPGREQYF. V gene TRBV28 combines with J gene TRBJ2-7; TRBD1 or TRBD2 may be the D gene (5 bases each). V was trimmed by 4 bases and J by 6 bases, leaving 10 bases between them. This CDR3 is 12 amino acids long. The V gene's germline CDR1 is MDHEN and CDR2 SYDVKM. The whole variable domain, remainder taken from reference TRBV28 and TRBJ2-7, is DVKVTQSSRYLVKRTGEKVFLECVQDMDHENMFWYRQDPGLGLRLIYFSYDVKMKEKGDIPEGYSVSREKKERFSLILESASTNQTSMYLCASSSPGREQYFGPGTRLTVT.

The DNA of the CDR3 is TGTGCCAGCAGCAGCAGAGATGTGGGGGCGGGAGAAAAACTGTTTTTT. Amino acid sequence: CASSSRDVGAGEKLFF. This chain connects TRBV7-9 to TRBJ1-4; D is perhaps TRBD1 (6 bases). The germline V gene encodes CDR1 SEHNR and CDR2 FQNEAQ (reference sequence). The V gene lost 5 bases and the J gene lost 8 bases, with 21 bases spanning the gap. This CDR3 has 16 residues.

The table lists this clone with a count of one. The chain joins TRBV5-4 to TRBJ1-3; 7 bases map to TRBD1. The trim removed 3 bases at V and 0 bases at J, leaving 6 bases unmatched. The length of the CDR3 is 16 residues. The germline V gene encodes CDR1 SGHNT and CDR2 YYREEE (reference sequence). CDR3 loop: CASSWGRGTSGNTIYF. CDR3 in DNA: TGTGCCAGCAGCTGGGGCAGGGGGACCTCTGGAAACACCATATATTTT.

This clone came up once. A far more abundant clone sits one base away, making this likely a read error. Here the CDR3 DNA reads TGTGCCAGCAGTTACAGGCGGAAGGTTCCCAATGAGCAGTTCTTC. It specifies CASSYRRKVPNEQFF. This chain joins TRBV6-6 and TRBJ2-1; D uncertain. This CDR3 has 15 residues. Germline values: CDR1 MNHNY, CDR2 SVGAGI (reference sequence). V was cut by 2 bases and J by 6 bases, with 14 bases left in between.

CDR3 coding DNA: TGTGCCAGCTCACCAGGGCAGGGAATAAGCGAGCAGTACTTC. Protein product: CASSPGQGISEQYF. The rearrangement joins TRBV18 to TRBJ2-7; maybe TRBD1 (5 bases). The germline V gene has CDR1 KGHSH and CDR2 LQKENI. V was cut by 2 bases and J by 6 bases, with 14 bases left in between. CDR3 length equals 14 residues. Full variable domain (rest looked up from reference TRBV18 and TRBJ2-7): NAGVMQNPRHLVRRRGQEARLRCSPMKGHSHVYWYRQLPEEGLKFMVYLQKENIIDESGMPKERFSAEFPKEGPSILRIQQVVRGDSAAYFCASSPGQGISEQYFGPGTRLTVT.

This chain joins TRBV19 and TRBJ2-5, with 9 bases lining up with TRBD2. CDR3 length: 16 amino acids. Germline assignment: CDR1 LNHDA and CDR2 SQIVND (reference sequence). J was trimmed by 7 bases and V by 1 base; bases with no gene match: 10. CDR3 loop: CASSIGLAEQLGTQYF. CDR3 nucleotide sequence: TGTGCCAGTAGTATAGGACTAGCGGAGCAGTTGGGGACCCAGTACTTC.

This sequence joins TRBV5-8 and TRBJ1-4, with D possibly being TRBD1 (6 bases). Germline V lookup: CDR1 SGHTS, CDR2 YDEGEE. The CDR3 is made up of 14 amino acids. The V gene lost 4 bases and the J gene lost 8 bases, with 15 bases spanning the gap. CDR3 sequence reads: CASSPTGLGEKLFF. The CDR3 DNA sequence: TGTGCCAGCAGCCCAACAGGGCTGGGGGAAAAACTGTTTTTT.

The chain is built from TRBV6-6 and TRBJ2-3, with D perhaps assigned TRBD1 or TRBD2 (5 bases each). Germline V gene data show CDR1 as MNHNY and CDR2 as SVGAGI (reference sequence). CDR3 length equals 14 residues. With 6 bases removed from V and 6 bases from J, the gap between germline ends came to 16 bases. DNA for the CDR3: TGTGCCAGCAGCTGGGGACCACCAGGGGATACGCAGTATTTT. Encoded protein: CASSWGPPGDTQYF.

The V call is TRBV28, the J call TRBJ1-1; the D gene is possibly TRBD1 (5 bases). The CDR3 is made up of 14 amino acids. V lost 9 bases and J 0 bases, leaving 14 bases between the germline ends. The germline V gene has CDR1 MDHEN and CDR2 SYDVKM. The CDR3 spells CASPPTGMNTEAFF. The CDR3 DNA sequence: TGTGCCAGTCCACCTACAGGAATGAACACTGAAGCTTTCTTT.

The CDR3 DNA sequence: TGTGCCAGCAGCCTTCACAGGGGTTTCACTGAAGCTTTCTTT. This translates into CASSLHRGFTEAFF. The V and J genes are TRBV4-2 and TRBJ1-1; 7 bases are shared with TRBD1. The junction had 6 bases not matched to a gene; V was cut back by 4 bases and J by 4 bases. Germline assignment: CDR1 LGHNA and CDR2 YNFKEQ. The CDR3 sequence is 14 residues long.

This clone was seen ten or more times. This specimen includes other DNA sequences encoding the same CDR3. The chain uses TRBV4-3 and TRBJ2-5; 7 bases fit TRBD2. With V trimmed by 2 bases and J by 2 bases, 20 bases remained unmatched. The CDR3 totals 20 residues. Looked up from germline, CDR1 is LGHNA and CDR2 is YSLEER. The CDR3 DNA follows: TGCGCCAGCAGCCAAACCTTTGGGAGCAGGGTAGGGAGGGCTCAAGAGACCCAGTACTTC. As protein: CASSQTFGSRVGRAQETQYF.

This chain links TRBV25-1 with TRBJ2-3; D might be TRBD1 (5 bases). The CDR3 is made up of 12 amino acids. Germline V gene lookup returns CDR1 MGHDK and CDR2 SYGVNS. Deletions cut 10 bases from V and 3 bases from J, with 11 bases between. CDR3 loop: CATRQNTDTQYF. DNA for the CDR3: TGTGCCACCCGACAGAATACAGATACGCAGTATTTT.

The chain joins TRBV6-5 to TRBJ2-1, with 8 bases fitting TRBD2. CDR1 MNHEY and CDR2 SVGAGI come from the germline V gene. The CDR3 loop spans 13 amino acids. Trimming at V came to 8 bases and at J to 7 bases, leaving 7 bases not matched to a gene. The chain's CDR3 is CASGLARRNEQFF. The CDR3 DNA reads TGTGCCAGCGGACTAGCACGTAGGAATGAGCAGTTCTTC.

V is TRBV5-1 and J is TRBJ1-1, with no clear D. The CDR3 loop spans 14 amino acids. V was cut by 3 bases and J by 0 bases, with 9 bases left in between. The germline V gene encodes CDR1 SGHRS and CDR2 YFSETQ. Here the CDR3 reads CASSSGDMNTEAFF. The CDR3 DNA sequence: TGCGCCAGCAGCTCCGGGGATATGAACACTGAAGCTTTCTTT.

The chain employs TRBV30 and TRBJ1-1; D ambiguous. This CDR3 is 12 amino acids long. Germline-derived CDR1 and CDR2 are GTSNPN and SVGIG (reference sequence). The V and J ends lost 2 bases and 6 bases respectively, with 10 bases between them. The CDR3 bases are TGTGCCTGGAGTAGGGTGATGGCTGAAGCTTTCTTT. This encodes CAWSRVMAEAFF.

J is TRBJ2-7 and V is TRBV14, with D perhaps matching TRBD1 (6 bases). The CDR3 runs 13 residues. Germline-derived CDR1 and CDR2 are SGHDN and FVKESK. The ends were cut back, 5 bases at V and 6 bases at J, with 14 bases in the middle. The CDR3: CASSSPGTFEQYF. In DNA form, the CDR3 reads TGTGCCAGCAGCAGTCCCGGGACATTCGAGCAGTACTTC.

The chain recombines TRBV10-3 with TRBJ1-1; D unresolved. The V and J ends lost 2 bases and 1 base respectively, with 8 bases between them. The CDR3 runs to 14 residues. Germline values: CDR1 ENHRY, CDR2 SYGVKD. CDR3 sequence (DNA): TGTGCCATCAGTGAGGAACCCCAGAACACTGAAGCTTTCTTT. Protein: CAISEEPQNTEAFF.

The chain has TRBV2 and TRBJ2-7, with no clear D. The CDR3 totals 11 residues. Per germline, CDR1 SNHLY and CDR2 FYNNEI. Trimming shortened V by 5 bases and J by 4 bases, and 6 bases separated the two germline ends. CDR3 region: CASSRGYEQYF. CDR3 in DNA: TGTGCCAGCAGTCGTGGTTACGAGCAGTACTTC.

In regard to this clone: A read error likely explains this, since a far larger clone differs by one base. The sample holds other DNA sequences that translate to the same CDR3. The chain is built from TRBV30 and TRBJ2-5; D perhaps matches TRBD1 (5 bases). The CDR3 is made up of 14 amino acids. Germline CDR1 is GTSNPN and CDR2 is SVGIG (reference sequence). CDR3 DNA: TGTGCCTGGAGTTCCCTGGGGCAGGTAGAGACTCAGTACTTC. It is translated as CAWSSLGQVETQYF.

The chain recombines TRBV28 with TRBJ1-2; D gene unclear. Germline loops: CDR1 MDHEN, CDR2 SYDVKM. Trimming stripped 6 bases from V and 7 bases from J, with 12 bases between. The CDR3 is 12 amino acids. The CDR3 nucleotides read TGTGCCAGCAGCCAGACCGCCCTTGGCTACACCTTC. This translates into CASSQTALGYTF.

The chain recombines TRBV7-9 with TRBJ2-7; D possibly corresponds to TRBD1 (5 bases). The CDR3 is made up of 12 amino acids. Germline CDR1 is SEHNR and CDR2 is FQNEAQ (reference sequence). Trimming took off 3 bases at V and 7 bases at J, with 10 bases between the two ends. The CDR3 reads CASSFNAGEQYF. CDR3 bases: TGTGCCAGCAGCTTTAATGCAGGGGAGCAGTACTTC.

The chain recombines TRBV7-9 with TRBJ2-3; possibly TRBD2 for D (6 bases). V was clipped by 1 base and J by 0 bases, with 11 bases between them. The CDR3 covers 16 residues. Germline lookup yields CDR1 SEHNR and CDR2 FQNEAQ (reference sequence). CDR3 amino acids: CASSLVGGTSTDTQYF. The CDR3, as DNA: TGTGCCAGCAGCTTAGTAGGCGGGACTAGCACAGATACGCAGTATTTT.

This clone was picked up a small number of times. V usage is TRBV11-2 and J usage is TRBJ1-2; 7 bases match TRBD1. The CDR3 spans 15 residues. The germline V gene has CDR1 SGHAT and CDR2 FQNNGV. V lost 4 bases and J lost 0; bases outside the gene matches: 5. DNA of the CDR3: TGTGCCAGCAGCTCCAACAGGGGCTCTAACTATGGCTACACCTTC. This encodes CASSSNRGSNYGYTF.

The chain recombines TRBV28 with TRBJ2-3; unclear D gene. This CDR3 is 14 amino acids long. V lost 5 bases, J lost 6 bases, and 15 bases lay in between. CDR1 and CDR2 from the germline V gene are MDHEN and SYDVKM. In DNA, the CDR3 is TGTGCCAGCAGTACCCCCCCCACAGTGGATACGCAGTATTTT. Translated, it gives CASSTPPTVDTQYF.

The rearrangement uses TRBV15 and TRBJ1-5; D remains unclear. The CDR3 length is 14 residues. The V gene's germline CDR1 is LNHNV and CDR2 YYDKDF (reference sequence). With 5 bases removed from V and 4 bases from J, the gap between germline ends came to 12 bases. The chain's CDR3 is CATSGLGRNQPQHF. DNA of the CDR3: TGTGCCACCAGCGGACTCGGCAGGAATCAGCCCCAGCATTTT.